One and the same sample provided the 14 T cell receptor beta chains below, sequenced in a study of monozygotic twins with inflammatory bowel disease. With the 5' RACE reads reprocessed, TCRdb shows one record per CDR3 protein and no DNA. This sample's table reports around 450,000 distinct CDR3 sequences. Material: blood. Every receptor here comes from a human donor with ulcerative colitis or Crohn's disease, or a healthy co-twin of an affected twin (not recorded which).

The CDR3 here is CASSTSAASGNTIYF. The chain carries TRBV18 and TRBJ1-3. Germline CDR1 is KGHSH and CDR2 is LQKENI. The CDR3 sequence is 15 residues long.

The chain couples TRBV7-9 to TRBJ1-5; as DNA is missing, the TRBD1 call by TCRdb cannot be tested. The CDR3 has 16 amino acids. Per germline, CDR1 SEHNR and CDR2 FQNEAQ (reference sequence). CDR3 residues: CASSPGTGFSNQPQHF. The full variable domain, in which reference TRBV7-9 and TRBJ1-5 provide the parts outside the CDR3, is DTGVSQNPRHKITKRGQNVTFRCDPISEHNRLYWYRQTLGQGPEFLTYFQNEAQLEKSRLLSDRFSAERPKGSFSTLEIQRTEQGDSAMYLCASSPGTGFSNQPQHFGDGTRLSIL.

The rearrangement uses TRBV20-1 and TRBJ2-1; TCRdb indicates TRBD1, and absent DNA this call remains unverified. The CDR3 is 16 residues long. CDR1 and CDR2 from the germline V gene are DFQATT and SNEGSKA (reference sequence). CDR3 sequence: CSAIGTFGGRWNEQFF.

The J gene is TRBJ1-1, the V gene TRBV12-3 or TRBV12-4; checking the TCRdb D call of TRBD1 is not possible without DNA. The length of the CDR3 is 15 residues. This chain's CDR3 is CASSLNPGVNTEAFF.

The CDR3 sequence: CASSSYRGLMLEENTGELFF. The chain carries TRBV12-3 or TRBV12-4 and TRBJ2-2; TCRdb picks TRBD1, but there is no DNA to check that call. CDR3 length equals 20 residues.

The chain employs TRBV15 and TRBJ2-1. The CDR3 is 16 residues long. Germline V gene sequence: CDR1 LNHNV, CDR2 YYDKDF (reference sequence). CDR3 protein: CATSRDLRVEVNEQFF.

This chain connects TRBV18 to TRBJ1-2; TCRdb indicates TRBD1, and absent DNA this call remains unverified. Germline CDR1 is KGHSH and CDR2 is LQKENI. The CDR3 spans 14 residues. Here the CDR3 reads CASSGQIKDYGYTF. Drawing the rest from reference TRBV18 and TRBJ1-2, the complete variable domain is NAGVMQNPRHLVRRRGQEARLRCSPMKGHSHVYWYRQLPEEGLKFMVYLQKENIIDESGMPKERFSAEFPKEGPSILRIQQVVRGDSAAYFCASSGQIKDYGYTFGSGTRLTVV.

V and J are TRBV5-1 and TRBJ2-2; the TCRdb call, TRBD1, lacks DNA for checking. Germline CDR1 and CDR2: SGHRS and YFSETQ. CDR3 size: 15 residues. The CDR3 reads CASSFSGPFSGELFF.

J is TRBJ1-2 and V is TRBV20-1; TCRdb's assignment of TRBD1 cannot be checked, as there is no DNA. CDR1 and CDR2 from the germline V gene are DFQATT and SNEGSKA (reference sequence). This CDR3 contains 15 residues. The CDR3 loop reads CSARTGTGRGYGYTF.

The chain links TRBV3-1 to TRBJ2-2; TCRdb designates TRBD1, a call that cannot be tested without DNA. Germline V CDR1 and CDR2: LGHDT, YNNKEL (reference sequence). The length of the CDR3 is 19 residues. CDR3 protein: CASSQDPWTDKITTGELFF. Combining the CDR3 with reference TRBV3-1 and TRBJ2-2 gives the whole variable domain DTAVSQTPKYLVTQMGNDKSIKCEQNLGHDTMYWYKQDSKKFLKIMFSYNNKELIINETVPNRFSPKSPDKAHLNLHINSLELGDSAVYFCASSQDPWTDKITTGELFFGEGSRLTVL.

The V gene is TRBV7-8, the J gene TRBJ2-7; no DNA is available, so the TRBD1 call from TCRdb remains unchecked. Germline V gene data show CDR1 as SGHVS and CDR2 as FQNEAQ. There are 17 residues in the CDR3. The CDR3 sequence is CASDADPERMTGHEQYF. Combining the CDR3 with reference TRBV7-8 and TRBJ2-7 gives the whole variable domain GAGVSQSPRYKVAKRGQDVALRCDPISGHVSLFWYQQALGQGPEFLTYFQNEAQLDKSGLPSDRFFAERPEGSVSTLKIQRTQQEDSAVYLCASDADPERMTGHEQYFGPGTRLTVT.

The chain recombines TRBV29-1 with TRBJ2-7; TCRdb proposes TRBD1, but this gene call is untestable without DNA. CDR3 length: 13 residues. Per germline, CDR1 SQVTM and CDR2 ANQGSEA. The CDR3 loop is CSVEGQETYEQYF.

V gene TRBV29-1 combines with J gene TRBJ2-7. CDR3 length equals 13 residues. Germline CDR1 is SQVTM and CDR2 is ANQGSEA. CDR3 region: CSVLGRRSYEQYF.

The chain recombines TRBV7-2 with TRBJ1-6; no DNA is available, so the TRBD1 call from TCRdb remains unchecked. The CDR3 consists of 13 residues. From germline, CDR1 is SGHTA and CDR2 FQGNSA. CDR3 loop: CASRGRGNSPLHF.